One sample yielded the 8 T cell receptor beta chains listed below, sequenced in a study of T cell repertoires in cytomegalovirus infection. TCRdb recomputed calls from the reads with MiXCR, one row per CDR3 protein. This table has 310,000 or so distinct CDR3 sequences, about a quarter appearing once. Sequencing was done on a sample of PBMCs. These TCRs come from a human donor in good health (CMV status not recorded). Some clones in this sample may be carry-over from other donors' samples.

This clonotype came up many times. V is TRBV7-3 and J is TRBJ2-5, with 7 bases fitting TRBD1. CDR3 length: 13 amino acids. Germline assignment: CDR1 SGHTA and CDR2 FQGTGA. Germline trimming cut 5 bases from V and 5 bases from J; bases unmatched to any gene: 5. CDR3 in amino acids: CASSRGGRETQYF. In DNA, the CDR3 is TGTGCCAGCAGCCGAGGGGGCCGCGAGACCCAGTACTTC.

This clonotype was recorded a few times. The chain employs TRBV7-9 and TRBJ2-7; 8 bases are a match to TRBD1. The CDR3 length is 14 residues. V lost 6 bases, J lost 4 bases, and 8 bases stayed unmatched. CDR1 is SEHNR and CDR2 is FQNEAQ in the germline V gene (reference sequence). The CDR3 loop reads CASRDRDRPYEQYF. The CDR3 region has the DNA TGTGCCAGCAGAGACCGGGACAGGCCTTACGAGCAGTACTTC.

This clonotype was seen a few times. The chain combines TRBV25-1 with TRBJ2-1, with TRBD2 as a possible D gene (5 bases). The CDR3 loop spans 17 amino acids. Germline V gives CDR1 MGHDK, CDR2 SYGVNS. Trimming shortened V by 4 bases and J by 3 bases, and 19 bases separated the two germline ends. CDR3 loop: CASSAPGSRALYNEQFF. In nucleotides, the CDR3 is TGTGCCAGCAGTGCCCCCGGTTCGAGGGCCCTCTACAATGAGCAGTTCTTC.

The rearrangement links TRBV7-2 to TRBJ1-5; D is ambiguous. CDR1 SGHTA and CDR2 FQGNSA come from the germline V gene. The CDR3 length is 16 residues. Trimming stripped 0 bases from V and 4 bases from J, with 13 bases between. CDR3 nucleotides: TGTGCCAGCAGCTTAGCGATAAGGACGGCGAATCAGCCCCAGCATTTT. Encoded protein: CASSLAIRTANQPQHF.

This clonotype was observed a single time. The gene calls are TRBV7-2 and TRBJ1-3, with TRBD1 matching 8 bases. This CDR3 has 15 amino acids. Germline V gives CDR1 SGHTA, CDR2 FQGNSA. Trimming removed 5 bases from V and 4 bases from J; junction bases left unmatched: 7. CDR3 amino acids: CASSLNRGSGNTIYF. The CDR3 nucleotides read TGTGCCAGCAGCCTAAACAGGGGGAGCGGAAACACCATATATTTT. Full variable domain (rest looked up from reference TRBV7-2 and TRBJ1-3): GAGVSQSPSNKVTEKGKDVELRCDPISGHTALYWYRQSLGQGLEFLIYFQGNSAPDKSGLPSDRFSAERTGGSVSTLTIQRTQQEDSAVYLCASSLNRGSGNTIYFGEGSWLTVV.

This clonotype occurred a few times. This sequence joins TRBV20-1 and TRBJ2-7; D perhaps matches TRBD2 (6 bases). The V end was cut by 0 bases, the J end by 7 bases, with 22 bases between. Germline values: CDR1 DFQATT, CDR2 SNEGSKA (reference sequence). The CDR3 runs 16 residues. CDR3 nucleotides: TGCAGTGCTAGAGATCTCGCCAGGAGGGCCTCCTTAGAGCAGTACTTC. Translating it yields CSARDLARRASLEQYF.

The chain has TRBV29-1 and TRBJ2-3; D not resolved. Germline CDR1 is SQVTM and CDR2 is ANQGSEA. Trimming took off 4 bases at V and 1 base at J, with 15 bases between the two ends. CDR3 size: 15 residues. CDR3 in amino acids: CSVAIEPFGTDTQYF. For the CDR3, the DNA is TGCAGCGTTGCCATTGAGCCGTTCGGCACAGATACGCAGTATTTT.

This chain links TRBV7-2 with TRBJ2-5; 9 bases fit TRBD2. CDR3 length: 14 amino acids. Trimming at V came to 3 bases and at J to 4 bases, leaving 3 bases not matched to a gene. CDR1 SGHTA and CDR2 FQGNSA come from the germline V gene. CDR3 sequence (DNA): TGTGCCAGCAGCTTTGCGGGAGGGTTAGAGACCCAGTACTTC. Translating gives CASSFAGGLETQYF.